This TCR beta chain was captured by sequencing in a study of blood T cell repertoires in COVID-19. The germline V gene has CDR1 MDHEN and CDR2 SYDVKM. CDR3 size: 18 residues. Trimming took off 5 bases at V and 0 bases at J, with 20 bases between the two ends. Only in-frame clones appear in the TCRdb table, and some are missing; sequencing was by immunoSEQ multiplex PCR. The repertoire holds 65,000 to 80,000 clones, with more than 75% as singletons. The chain carries TRBV28 and TRBJ1-5; perhaps TRBD1 as D (5 bases). The clonotype comes from a human donor in a cohort sampled during active COVID-19. Sequencing was carried out using peripheral blood. The CDR3 coding sequence is TGTGCCAGCAGTCCCCCCCCGGGGGGACGTTATAGCAATCAGCCCCAGCATTTT. Its protein is CASSPPPGGRYSNQPQHF. Filled out from reference TRBV28 and TRBJ1-5, the complete variable domain reads DVKVTQSSRYLVKRTGEKVFLECVQDMDHENMFWYRQDPGLGLRLIYFSYDVKMKEKGDIPEGYSVSREKKERFSLILESASTNQTSMYLCASSPPPGGRYSNQPQHFGDGTRLSIL.